This T cell receptor (beta chain) is drawn from a study of Graves' ophthalmopathy and Graves' hyperthyroidism. This CDR3 has 13 residues. V shed 4 bases and J shed 7 bases, with 14 bases lying between them. Germline values: CDR1 SGDLS, CDR2 YYNGEE. The sequenced template was RNA, covering the TCR beta CDR3 region. Scientists carried out first-round RT-PCR using HTBI primers and then a second-round multiplex PCR. TCRdb reprocessed the multiplex PCR reads via MiXCR and lists one record per CDR3 protein. The sample lists over a million distinct CDR3 sequences, 35% to 40% occurring once. This clonotype has a count of ten or more.

What was sequenced was peripheral blood or thyroid tissue (not recorded which). The sequence was collected from an adult man with Graves' hyperthyroidism. The V gene is TRBV9, the J gene TRBJ1-1, with D perhaps TRBD1 (5 bases). Here the CDR3 DNA reads TGTGCCAGCAGCTCAGTGGGGGGAGGTGAAGCTTTCTTT. This codes for CASSSVGGGEAFF.